This TCR beta chain was found in a study of blood T cell repertoires in COVID-19. Study-level background: The United States, Italy and Spain supplied acute and convalescent COVID-19 samples. Sources were T cells, B-cell-depleted T cells, or PBMCs; the material itself was cDNA or gDNA.

The CDR3 contains 16 residues. CDR1 and CDR2 from the germline V gene are SGHKS and YYEKEE (reference sequence). V was clipped by 3 bases and J by 4 bases; unmatched bases: 6. In the original analysis: From reference gene primer amplification, estimates of nucleated cell counts were derived. The data were produced by immunoSEQ multiplex PCR, yet TCRdb's version contains in-frame clones alone and is incomplete. The D gene and trimming were derived from the DNA, and the V and J assignments and clone size from that table. The table shows around 270,000 clones, with 88% occurring only once. The V and J genes are TRBV5-5 and TRBJ2-1, with TRBD2 matching 11 bases. The clonotype was recovered from a man aged 60 to 75 who had recovered from COVID-19. The sample comprised peripheral blood. In DNA, the CDR3 is TGTGCCAGCAGCTCAGGACTAGCGGGTATGTACAATGAGCAGTTCTTC. It codes for CASSSGLAGMYNEQFF.